The T cell receptor beta chain described here comes from a study of T cell responses to AZD1222 COVID-19 vaccine (dated by TCRdb to 2020 to 2022). Regarding the research as a whole: TCR sequencing was performed for 230 to 250 trial participants, of whom about 200 were given two doses of AZD1222 and around 25 were given two doses of MenACWY control vaccine. Trial participants were enrolled into age subgroups of 18-55, 56-69 and 70-plus years, which contained around 150, 29 and 61 TCR-sequenced participants, respectively. General findings and caveats noted by the study authors: CD4 TCRs associated with the vaccine covered the entire spike protein, and the dominant responses were in regions 160-218 and 743-854. The 56-69-year group was small, and its depth increase did not reach significance, likely because of low power. After two AZD1222 doses, both the breadth and the depth of spike-specific TCRs were significantly higher than at day 0 and than in MenACWY recipients. Because no day 14 peak-response samples were available, the repertoires could be characterized only after the peak T cell response. Participants were mostly white British, with more females than males. The authors suggested clonal diversity may have been underestimated. Conclusions about previously exposed vaccinees are limited, since just a handful of AZD1222 recipients were seropositive for SARS-CoV-2 at baseline. Epitopes outside the regions mutated in the B.1.351 and B.1.1.7 variants were reportedly recognized by nearly half of the unique spike-specific TCRs.

V is shortened by 4 bases, J by 7 bases, and the region joining them spans 19 bases. Its CDR3 holds 15 amino acids, cysteine through phenylalanine. The DNA shown is the 45-base CDR3, in frame from base 1. The germline V gene supplies CDR1 SGHVS and CDR2 FNYEAQ. The CDR3 regions of human TCRbeta chains were subjected to immunosequencing. Per the source publication's procedure: Repertoire TCRs were checked for matches against a reference library of SARS-CoV-2-specific TCRs that had been generated using the MIRA antigen-specificity platform. Breadth was defined as the fraction of unique TCRs that were SARS-CoV-2-associated. Depth was defined as the fraction of total T cells that were SARS-CoV-2-associated. Each spike-specific TCR was assigned to its reactive spike region and to a CD4 or CD8 class using the MIRA data. Log10-transformed breadth and depth values were compared by one-way ANOVA with Sidak's multiple comparisons tests. The clones in this table, taken by TCRdb from immuneACCESS, are in-frame only. Not every clone is retained; where verified, under half of the shortfall comes from an unresolved V gene, and the cause of the rest is unknown. V and J calls and clone size are as listed in that table; D and trimming were resolved from the DNA. The sample table records 8,000 to 9,000 clones; roughly 90% of these occur just once. About 7.7% of the sample is taken by the ten largest.

Explained via the paper, the time point label denotes: about 28 days (+/-7) after the second vaccine dose. AZD1222 recipients given second doses at about 4 weeks or at about 12 weeks were pooled, since spike-specific TCR depth and breadth were not found to differ between the two schedules. The vaccinee samples were drawn from two UK trials, COV001 and COV002, one of which was a single-blind randomized controlled phase 2/3 trial testing AZD1222 (ChAdOx1 nCoV-19) in healthy adults. Trial participant PBMC samples were collected at day 0 and day 28 after the second dose for TCRbeta chain sequencing. About this clone: No antigen is known for it. No base-level quality is on record; no much larger clone is a single base apart.

This sequence was found in an adult who received the AZD1222 COVID-19 vaccine. The V and J genes are TRBV7-6 and TRBJ2-5; possibly the D gene is TRBD2, per 5 matching bases. The material was peripheral blood, obtained 28 days after the second AZD1222 dose. The DNA reads TGTGCCAGCAGCTCGCGGGTCCCGCCGACTGGGACCCAGTACTTC. The translation is CASSSRVPPTGTQYF.